This T cell receptor beta chain was identified during a study of control samples from healthy donors and cancer patients. Using immunoSEQ multiplex PCR, the repertoire was profiled, and TCRdb retains in-frame clones only, with some absent. The table records fewer than 90,000 clones, about 87% of them present only once. The clonotype comes from a man in his forties or fifties in good health. What was sequenced was blood.

This CDR3 is CATSRDRTGEETQYF. CDR3 nucleotide sequence: TGTGCCACCAGCAGAGATAGAACAGGGGAAGAGACCCAGTACTTC. The chain joins TRBV15 to TRBJ2-5; 7 nucleotides line up with TRBD1. CDR3 length equals 15 residues. The germline V gene encodes CDR1 LNHNV and CDR2 YYDKDF (reference sequence). The ends lost 0 bases at V and 3 bases at J; junction bases unmatched: 4. The whole variable domain, remainder taken from reference TRBV15 and TRBJ2-5, is DAMVIQNPRYQVTQFGKPVTLSCSQTLNHNVMYWYQQKSSQAPKLLFHYYDKDFNNEADTPDNFQSRRPNTSFCFLDIRSPGLGDTAMYLCATSRDRTGEETQYFGPGTRLLVL.